This T cell receptor (beta chain) came from a study of glioma-infiltrating T cells. Findings of the study overall: Tissue and blood shared very few CDR3 sequences. Non-neoplastic patients had below-expected tissue-blood divergence, while all gliomas exceeded expectation.

Comments on this clonotype: What it binds is not known.

Using RNA template, CDR3s of TCR alpha and beta were amplified with iRepertoire arm-PCR. TCRdb reprocessed the multiplex PCR reads via MiXCR and lists one record per CDR3 protein. The table lists about 140,000 distinct CDR3 sequences, roughly two fifths of them singletons. The CDR3 loop spans 12 amino acids. Germline assignment: CDR1 DFQATT and CDR2 SNEGSKA (reference sequence). Trimming left V 4 bases short and J 4 bases short, with 11 bases between. Material for sequencing was glioma tissue, nonneoplastic brain tissue, or PBMCs (not recorded which). The clonotype originates from a human donor with low-grade glioma or glioblastoma, undergoing nonglioma brain surgery, or in good health (not recorded which). The rearrangement joins TRBV20-1 to TRBJ2-7; possible D gene TRBD1, 6 bases. The CDR3 spells CSATSQGYEQYF. The CDR3, as DNA: TGCAGTGCTACGAGCCAGGGGTACGAGCAGTACTTC.